The next 26 T cell receptor beta chains were all read from a single sample in a study of blood T cell repertoires in COVID-19. Sequencing was performed with immunoSEQ multiplex PCR; in TCRdb, only in-frame clones are kept and a portion is missing. The table shows 200,000 to 250,000 clones, with roughly 80% occurring only once. Sequencing input: peripheral blood. The origin of the receptors is a woman in her seventies with acute or convalescent COVID-19.

A remark on this clone: Other DNA sequences in the sample encode the same CDR3. The chain uses TRBV19 and TRBJ2-7; 10 nucleotides align to TRBD1. This CDR3 is 14 amino acids long. With 5 bases clipped from V and 3 bases from J, the junction kept 4 bases outside the gene matches. Germline-derived CDR1 and CDR2 are LNHDA and SQIVND (reference sequence). CDR3 residues: CASSARTGGYEQYF. CDR3 nucleotides: TGTGCCAGTAGTGCTCGGACAGGGGGCTACGAGCAGTACTTC.

The chain links TRBV5-4 to TRBJ2-7; 8 nucleotides line up with TRBD2. The V gene end was trimmed by 0 bases and the J gene end by 5 bases; junction bases not matched to a gene: 1. Per the germline V gene, CDR1 is SGHNT and CDR2 is YYREEE (reference sequence). This CDR3 has 13 residues. The CDR3 region has the DNA TGTGCCAGCAGCTTGGCCGGGGGGGACGAGCAGTACTTC. Its translation is CASSLAGGDEQYF.

This chain links TRBV3-1 (or the pseudogene TRBV3-2) with TRBJ2-7; 10 bases are a match to TRBD2. V trimming: 2 bases; J trimming: 4 bases; junction bases outside the gene matches: 5. CDR1 LGHDT and CDR2 YNNKEL come from the germline V gene (reference sequence). CDR3 size: 15 residues. The CDR3 region is CASSQFRTSGYEQYF. The CDR3 DNA reads TGTGCCAGCAGCCAATTTCGGACTAGCGGATACGAGCAGTACTTC.

This clone appeared once. V usage is TRBV19 and J usage is TRBJ2-2; 12 bases match TRBD1. CDR1 and CDR2 (germline): LNHDA, SQIVND (reference sequence). V trimming: 3 bases; J trimming: 4 bases; junction bases outside the gene matches: 3. The CDR3 is 16 amino acids. The CDR3 sequence is CASSMGQGALTGELFF. The DNA of the CDR3 is TGTGCCAGTAGTATGGGACAGGGGGCTCTCACCGGGGAGCTGTTTTTT.

This chain connects TRBV7-9 to TRBJ2-2; TRBD1 aligns across 8 bases. Trimming at V came to 4 bases and at J to 1 base, leaving 2 bases not matched to a gene. Germline assignment: CDR1 SEHNR and CDR2 FQNEAQ (reference sequence). The CDR3 is 15 amino acids. CDR3 DNA sequence: TGTGCCAGCAGCTCAGGACAGGGGAACACCGGGGAGCTGTTTTTT. Its translation is CASSSGQGNTGELFF.

A word on this clone: Other nucleotide sequences from this sample produce the same CDR3. The chain uses TRBV5-1 and TRBJ2-1; TRBD2 aligns across 8 bases. Unmatched junction bases numbered 0, after V lost 1 base and J lost 0 bases. The CDR3 spans 15 residues. Germline V gives CDR1 SGHRS, CDR2 YFSETQ. The CDR3 DNA reads TGCGCCAGCAGCTTGAGCGGGAGCTCCTACAATGAGCAGTTCTTC. Its translation is CASSLSGSSYNEQFF.

This chain uses TRBV5-1 with TRBJ2-2, with 10 bases identical to TRBD1. CDR1 and CDR2 (germline): SGHRS, YFSETQ. There are 14 residues in the CDR3. The junction had 4 bases not matched to a gene; V was cut back by 4 bases and J by 7 bases. CDR3 in amino acids: CASSPGQGYGELFF. In DNA, the CDR3 is TGCGCCAGCAGCCCGGGACAGGGGTACGGGGAGCTGTTTTTT.

The chain links TRBV11-2 to TRBJ2-1, with 9 bases aligning to TRBD2. Germline assignment: CDR1 SGHAT and CDR2 FQNNGV. After removal of 5 bases from V and 4 bases from J, the junction contained 9 bases not matched to a gene. The length of the CDR3 is 16 residues. CDR3 nucleotide sequence: TGTGCCAGCAGCCCGAGGGGGCGGGGGGGATACAATGAGCAGTTCTTC. The encoded protein is CASSPRGRGGYNEQFF. The full variable domain, completed using reference TRBV11-2 and TRBJ2-1, is EAGVAQSPRYKIIEKRQSVAFWCNPISGHATLYWYQQILGQGPKLLIQFQNNGVVDDSQLPKDRFSAERLKGVDSTLKIQPAKLEDSAVYLCASSPRGRGGYNEQFFGPGTRLTVL.

The V and J genes are TRBV19 and TRBJ1-1, with 9 bases that match TRBD1. The V gene end was trimmed by 6 bases and the J gene end by 1 base; junction bases not matched to a gene: 6. Looked up from germline, CDR1 is LNHDA and CDR2 is SQIVND (reference sequence). This CDR3 comprises 15 residues. The CDR3 region is CASSPQGAANTEAFF. As DNA, the CDR3 is TGTGCCAGTAGCCCACAGGGGGCGGCGAACACTGAAGCTTTCTTT.

This clone was counted only a few times. The CDR3 nucleotides read TGTGCCAGCAGCGCGTCGAAAGTATGGAACACTGAAGCTTTCTTT. Translation: CASSASKVWNTEAFF. The J gene is TRBJ1-1, the V gene TRBV7-9, with D uncertain. This CDR3 comprises 15 residues. Germline CDR1 and CDR2: SEHNR and FQNEAQ (reference sequence). V was cut by 5 bases and J by 1 base, with 14 bases left in between.

J is TRBJ2-1 and V is TRBV29-1; the D gene is possibly TRBD2 (5 bases). This CDR3 contains 11 residues. Germline-derived CDR1 and CDR2 are SQVTM and ANQGSEA. V gave up 3 bases and J gave up 10 bases, with 10 bases separating them. In nucleotides, the CDR3 is TGCAGCGTTGACCACAGAGGGGAGCAGTTCTTC. Protein: CSVDHRGEQFF.

The chain uses TRBV5-1 and TRBJ1-3; D uncertain. CDR1 is SGHRS, CDR2 YFSETQ, per germline. This CDR3 region has 15 residues. Trimming stripped 0 bases from V and 1 base from J, with 8 bases between. CDR3 amino acids: CASSLAQASGNTIYF. CDR3 nucleotide sequence: TGCGCCAGCAGCTTGGCCCAGGCATCTGGAAACACCATATATTTT.

The rearrangement joins TRBV3-1 (or the pseudogene TRBV3-2) to TRBJ1-2; 7 bases match TRBD1. CDR1 and CDR2 from the germline V gene are LGHDT and YNNKEL (reference sequence). The CDR3 runs 14 residues. V lost 3 bases and J lost 4; bases outside the gene matches: 5. The CDR3 loop is CASSQTGSIYGYTF. The CDR3 bases are TGTGCCAGCAGCCAGACAGGGAGTATCTATGGCTACACCTTC.

The CDR3 sequence: CASTPRGRGGTDTQYF. Written as DNA, the CDR3 is TGTGCCAGTACCCCTCGCGGGCGGGGGGGTACAGATACGCAGTATTTT. The genes are TRBV19 and TRBJ2-3; 9 bases fit TRBD2. Germline CDR1 LNHDA, CDR2 SQIVND (reference sequence). This CDR3 spans 16 amino acids. The V and J ends lost 7 bases and 3 bases, in that order; junction bases with no gene match: 11.

This sequence joins TRBV19 and TRBJ1-2, with 10 bases aligning to TRBD1. The germline gives CDR1 LNHDA, CDR2 SQIVND (reference sequence). This CDR3 contains 14 residues. Trimming cost V 5 bases and J 8 bases; bases outside gene matches: 8. CDR3 protein: CASSPRQGAGGYTF. As DNA, the CDR3 is TGTGCCAGTAGTCCTCGACAGGGGGCAGGCGGCTACACCTTC.

The chain couples TRBV7-8 to TRBJ2-2, with a weak D call TRBD1 (5 bases). This CDR3 has 14 residues. In germline, CDR1 is SGHVS, CDR2 FQNEAQ. The germline V and J ends were trimmed by 1 base and 7 bases, with 10 bases remaining between them. The CDR3 bases are TGTGCCAGCAGCTTAGGGCAGGGTATCGGGGAGCTGTTTTTT. It translates to CASSLGQGIGELFF.

The genes are TRBV7-2 and TRBJ1-5; D not certain. The CDR3 spans 16 residues. The germline V gene has CDR1 SGHTA and CDR2 FQGNSA. The V gene lost 3 bases and the J gene lost 0 bases, with 12 bases spanning the gap. CDR3 bases: TGTGCCAGCAGCTTCGGTTCGGTCTATAGCAATCAGCCCCAGCATTTT. This gives the protein CASSFGSVYSNQPQHF. The full variable domain, in which reference TRBV7-2 and TRBJ1-5 provide the parts outside the CDR3, is GAGVSQSPSNKVTEKGKDVELRCDPISGHTALYWYRQSLGQGLEFLIYFQGNSAPDKSGLPSDRFSAERTGGSVSTLTIQRTQQEDSAVYLCASSFGSVYSNQPQHFGDGTRLSIL.

J is TRBJ1-4 and V is TRBV28; D gene ambiguous. Germline V CDR1 and CDR2: MDHEN, SYDVKM. Trimming pared 1 base from V and 8 bases from J, leaving 14 bases between. The CDR3 sequence is 15 residues long. The CDR3: CASSLYGQSGEKLFF. CDR3 sequence (DNA): TGTGCCAGCAGTTTATATGGGCAGTCGGGGGAAAAACTGTTTTTT.

J is TRBJ2-7 and V is TRBV28, with D possibly TRBD1 on 5 matching bases. With 1 base removed from V and 2 bases from J, the gap between germline ends came to 12 bases. Germline V gene lookup returns CDR1 MDHEN and CDR2 SYDVKM. The CDR3 runs to 15 residues. CDR3 coding DNA: TGTGCCAGCAGTTTATTCCCGACAGAGACCTACGAGCAGTACTTC. Translating gives CASSLFPTETYEQYF.

The chain couples TRBV4-2 to TRBJ1-4; 7 bases map to TRBD1. Germline lookup yields CDR1 LGHNA and CDR2 YNFKEQ. Losses at the gene ends were 7 bases for V and 8 bases for J; bases not matched to a gene: 4. This CDR3 is 12 amino acids long. The CDR3 coding sequence is TGTGCCAGCAACAGGGGACGGGAAAAACTGTTTTTT. It specifies CASNRGREKLFF.

The CDR3 nucleotides are TGCGCCAGCCGGGGACAGGGAGACACTGAAGCTTTCTTT. This codes for CASRGQGDTEAFF. This chain connects TRBV10-1 to TRBJ1-1; TRBD1 agrees at 9 bases. This CDR3 comprises 13 residues. V shed 8 bases and J 3 bases; nucleotides not matched to a gene: 4. Germline-derived CDR1 and CDR2 are WNHNN and SYGVQD (reference sequence).

The rearrangement joins TRBV4-3 to TRBJ1-1, with a weak D call TRBD1 (5 bases). The germline V gene has CDR1 LGHNA and CDR2 YSLEER. With 0 bases removed from V and 7 bases from J, the gap between germline ends came to 15 bases. This CDR3 spans 15 amino acids. DNA for the CDR3: TGCGCCAGCAGCCAAGAGGAGTCGGGGGTTGGTGAAGCTTTCTTT. It specifies CASSQEESGVGEAFF.

This chain uses TRBV7-2 with TRBJ1-2; TRBD1 might be the D (6 bases). V lost 1 base, J lost 3 bases, and 15 bases lay in between. CDR3 length: 16 amino acids. Germline values: CDR1 SGHTA, CDR2 FQGNSA. The CDR3 sequence: CASSLVGAGADYGYTF. The CDR3 region has the DNA TGTGCCAGCAGCTTAGTAGGAGCGGGGGCGGACTATGGCTACACCTTC.

Here the CDR3 DNA reads TGTGCCAGCAGCTTACCCGGGACAGGTAATGAGCAGTTCTTC. This sequence encodes CASSLPGTGNEQFF. The V and J genes are TRBV7-8 and TRBJ2-1; 8 bases are a match to TRBD1. Trimming removed 2 bases from V and 7 bases from J; junction bases left unmatched: 4. The CDR3 contains 14 residues. The V gene's germline CDR1 is SGHVS and CDR2 FQNEAQ. The full variable domain, with the rest looked up from reference TRBV7-8 and TRBJ2-1, is GAGVSQSPRYKVAKRGQDVALRCDPISGHVSLFWYQQALGQGPEFLTYFQNEAQLDKSGLPSDRFFAERPEGSVSTLKIQRTQQEDSAVYLCASSLPGTGNEQFFGPGTRLTVL.

The chain has TRBV7-2 and TRBJ1-5, with a possible D match to TRBD1 (5 bases). V dropped 4 bases and J dropped 3 bases, with 13 bases sitting between them. The CDR3 is 15 amino acids. CDR1 and CDR2 from the germline V gene are SGHTA and FQGNSA. The CDR3 loop reads CASSSSTGFNQPQHF. The CDR3 DNA reads TGTGCCAGCAGCTCGTCCACAGGTTTCAATCAGCCCCAGCATTTT. Complete variable domain (other parts from reference TRBV7-2 and TRBJ1-5): GAGVSQSPSNKVTEKGKDVELRCDPISGHTALYWYRQSLGQGLEFLIYFQGNSAPDKSGLPSDRFSAERTGGSVSTLTIQRTQQEDSAVYLCASSSSTGFNQPQHFGDGTRLSIL.

The gene calls are TRBV4-1 and TRBJ1-1; D is undetermined. Per germline, CDR1 MGHRA and CDR2 YSYEKL. With 1 base removed from V and 0 bases from J, the gap between germline ends came to 6 bases. The CDR3 consists of 14 residues. The CDR3 DNA sequence: TGCGCCAGCAGCCAAGTTACGGTGAACACTGAAGCTTTCTTT. The encoded protein is CASSQVTVNTEAFF.